This T cell receptor (delta chain) was recorded in a study of Vδ1+ human thymocytes (dated by TCRdb to between 2017 and 2018). For the wider study: The study characterised mRNA-level TRG and TRD CDR3 repertoires of highly purified Vdelta1+ thymocytes from young children as a data resource. Validation of the multiplex-based CDR3 amplicon strategy against 5'RACE-based CDR3 amplicon generation methods had been performed previously.

Thymic samples were depleted of alphabeta T cells, then CD3+ TCRVdelta1+ TCRVdelta2- thymocytes were FACS-sorted. The purity of the sorted Vdelta1+ thymocytes fell between about 97% and 99.6%. Thymic specimens were obtained from about 8 paediatric patients, aged from 5 days to 15 months, who were undergoing corrective cardiac surgery. After the thymic tissue was dispersed, mononuclear cells were isolated using a Histopaque-1077 density gradient. The staining antibodies were anti-TCRVdelta1 clone TS8.2, anti-TCRVdelta2 clone B6, anti-CD3 clone HIT3a and anti-TCRalphabeta clone IP26. The investigation overall reported the following: Thymic TRG and TRD repertoires appeared highly polyclonal with Gaussian CDR3 length distributions, unlike oligoclonal peripheral blood repertoires. Donors did not cluster by age or sex, so the analyses were not stratified by age or sex. Because unexpected Vdelta2 sequences could lead to misinterpretation of bulk repertoire data, the authors recommended using highly purified populations and validating at the single-cell level. Even though sort purity was high, about 20% of thymic TRD sequences were Vdelta2 (and few were Vdelta3), which was not the case for the peripheral blood Vdelta1+ controls. Many TRG clonotypes were found to be shared between donors (up to roughly 7x10^3), whereas TRD repertoires were found to be essentially private (max about 120 shared).

Deletion took 1 base off V and 0 bases off J, with a span of 12 bases between the germline ends. The germline V gene provides CDR1 TSWWSYY and CDR2 QGS. Inclusive of the bounding cysteine and phenylalanine, the CDR3 is 16 residues long. Solely the CDR3 DNA is kept, with 48 bases framed from the first base. This clone was found many times. The clone's antigen remains unknown. Per-nucleotide qualities are absent, and no much larger clonotype sits a single base away. Other DNA sequences from this sample encode an identical CDR3 as well. RNA was extracted with the RNeasy mini kit and reverse transcribed using Superscript III. CDR3 amplicons were produced by multiplex PCR using pooled V-gene forward primers and a constant-region reverse primer with Illumina adaptor overhangs. After gel purification, the amplicons were indexed with Nextera index primers over about 8 extra PCR cycles and then purified using AMPure XP beads. Libraries were sequenced on an Illumina MiSeq with paired-end 250 bp reads, dual indexing and roughly 20% PhiX spike-in. Per the original workflow: FastQC was used to quality check the reads, while ea-utils fastq-join merged the TRG read pairs. IMGT/HighV-QUEST was used to annotate sequences, retaining only productive sequences with an unambiguous V-gene assignment, and each clonotype was defined by an identical CDR3 sequence. Downstream analysis used VDJtools 1.1.1, tcR 2.2.3, Treemap and vegan Shannon diversity in R 3.4.4. Public reads were reanalyzed in TCRdb with CATT, and rows carrying the same DNA were merged afterwards. The V and J calls were not made by the authors but by TCRdb's processing. The sample contains about 27,000 delta-chain clones, about 29% of them found a single time. The biggest ten clones account for about 1.4% of the sample.

The receptor chain draws on TRDV1 and TRDJ1; a weak D assignment points to TRDD2 (5 bases agree). The TCR originated in a boy under two years old who had congenital heart surgery. Sequencing was carried out using Vdelta1+ gamma-delta thymocytes from the thymus. What this sample's cell subset or site label stands for: FACS-sorted CD3+ TCRalphabeta- TCRVdelta1+ TCRVdelta2- thymocytes. CDR3 protein: CALGEPAPSYTDKLIF. The nucleotide sequence reads TGTGCTCTTGGGGAACCCGCTCCTTCGTACACCGATAAACTCATCTTT.